These 3 T cell receptor beta chains were all obtained from the same sample, sequenced in a study of cytomegalovirus exposure and HLA in healthy donors. Only in-frame clones appear in the TCRdb table, and some are missing; sequencing was by immunoSEQ multiplex PCR. This table holds 200,000 or so clones, approximately 84% found once. Specimen: PBMCs. All receptors derive from a man between 18 and 35 years old in good health and CMV-seropositive.

V and J are TRBV27 and TRBJ1-4, with 9 bases that match TRBD1. The CDR3 totals 15 residues. Trimming took 4 bases from V and 4 from J; bases not matched to a gene: 4. Germline V gene sequence: CDR1 MNHEY, CDR2 SMNVEV (reference sequence). The CDR3 sequence: CASSSGQGSNEKLFF. CDR3 nucleotide sequence: TGTGCCAGCAGTTCCGGACAGGGGAGTAATGAAAAACTGTTTTTT.

This clone was detected only once. The chain recombines TRBV9 with TRBJ2-6, with D uncertain. Germline V CDR1 and CDR2: SGDLS, YYNGEE. The CDR3 loop spans 16 amino acids. V was pared by 0 bases and J by 0 bases, with 7 bases between. The CDR3 DNA sequence: TGTGCCAGCAGCGTAGGTCCCTTCTCTGGGGCCAACGTCCTGACTTTC. This encodes CASSVGPFSGANVLTF.

This chain links TRBV6-5 with TRBJ2-7; a weak D match, TRBD1 (5 bases). Per the germline V gene, CDR1 is MNHEY and CDR2 is SVGAGI. CDR3 length: 12 amino acids. V was cut by 7 bases and J by 0 bases, with 7 bases left in between. CDR3: CASTDSSYEQYF. The CDR3 nucleotides read TGTGCCAGCACTGACAGCTCCTACGAGCAGTACTTC.